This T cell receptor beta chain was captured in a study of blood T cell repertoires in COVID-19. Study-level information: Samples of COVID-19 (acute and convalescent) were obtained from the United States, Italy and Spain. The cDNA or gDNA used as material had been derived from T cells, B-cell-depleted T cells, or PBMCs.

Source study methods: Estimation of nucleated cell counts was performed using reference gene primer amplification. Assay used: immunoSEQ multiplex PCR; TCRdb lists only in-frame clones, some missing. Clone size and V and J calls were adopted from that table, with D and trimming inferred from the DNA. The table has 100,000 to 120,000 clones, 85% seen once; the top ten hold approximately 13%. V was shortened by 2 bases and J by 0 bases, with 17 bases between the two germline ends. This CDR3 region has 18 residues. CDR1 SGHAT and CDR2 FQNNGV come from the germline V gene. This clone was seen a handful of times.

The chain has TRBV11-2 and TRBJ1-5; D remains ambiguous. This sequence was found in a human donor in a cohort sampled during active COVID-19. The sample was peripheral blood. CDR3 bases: TGTGCCAGCAGCTTATTGCGGAGAGGGTGGGATAGCAATCAGCCCCAGCATTTT. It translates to CASSLLRRGWDSNQPQHF.